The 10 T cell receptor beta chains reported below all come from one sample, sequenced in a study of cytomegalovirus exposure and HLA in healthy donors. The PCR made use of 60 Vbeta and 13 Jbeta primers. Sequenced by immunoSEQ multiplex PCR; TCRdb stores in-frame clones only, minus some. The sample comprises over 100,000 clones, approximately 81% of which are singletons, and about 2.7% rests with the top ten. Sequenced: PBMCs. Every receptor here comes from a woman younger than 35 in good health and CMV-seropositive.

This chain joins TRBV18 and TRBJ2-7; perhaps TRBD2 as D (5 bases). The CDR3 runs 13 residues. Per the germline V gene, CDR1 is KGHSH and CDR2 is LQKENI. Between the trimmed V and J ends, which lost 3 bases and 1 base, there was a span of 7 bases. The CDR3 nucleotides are TGTGCCAGCTCACCGGGAGAATCCTACGAGCAGTACTTC. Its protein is CASSPGESYEQYF.

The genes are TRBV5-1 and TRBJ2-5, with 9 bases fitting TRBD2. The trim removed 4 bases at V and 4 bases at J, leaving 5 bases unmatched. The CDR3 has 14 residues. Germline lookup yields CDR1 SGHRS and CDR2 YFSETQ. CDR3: CASSQIAGAETQYF. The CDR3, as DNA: TGCGCCAGCAGCCAAATAGCGGGAGCAGAGACCCAGTACTTC. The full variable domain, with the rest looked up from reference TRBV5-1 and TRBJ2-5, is KAGVTQTPRYLIKTRGQQVTLSCSPISGHRSVSWYQQTPGQGLQFLFEYFSETQRNKGNFPGRFSGRQFSNSRSEMNVSTLELGDSALYLCASSQIAGAETQYFGPGTRLLVL.

The CDR3 here is CASSTLAGAYEQYF. DNA for the CDR3: TGTGCCAGCAGCACACTAGCGGGGGCCTACGAGCAGTACTTC. The J gene is TRBJ2-7, the V gene TRBV9, with TRBD2 matching over 11 bases. Germline V gene lookup returns CDR1 SGDLS and CDR2 YYNGEE. Germline trimming cut 4 bases from V and 2 bases from J; bases unmatched to any gene: 2. CDR3 length equals 14 residues.

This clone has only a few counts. CDR3 in amino acids: CASSWRTGGLGTEAFF. The CDR3 DNA is TGTGCCAGCAGCTGGAGGACAGGTGGACTTGGCACTGAAGCTTTCTTT. This chain uses TRBV13 with TRBJ1-1; 7 nucleotides align to TRBD1. V gave up 4 bases and J gave up 4 bases; unmatched junction bases: 12. Germline assignment: CDR1 PRHDT and CDR2 FYEKMQ (reference sequence). CDR3 length: 16 amino acids. Based on the CDR3 plus reference TRBV13 and TRBJ1-1, the full variable domain is AAGVIQSPRHLIKEKRETATLKCYPIPRHDTVYWYQQGPGQDPQFLISFYEKMQSDKGSIPDRFSAQQFSDYHSELNMSSLELGDSALYFCASSWRTGGLGTEAFFGQGTRLTVV.

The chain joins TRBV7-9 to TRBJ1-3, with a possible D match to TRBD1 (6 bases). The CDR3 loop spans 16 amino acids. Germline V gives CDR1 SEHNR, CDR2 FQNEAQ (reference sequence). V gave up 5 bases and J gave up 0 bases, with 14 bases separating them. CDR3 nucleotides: TGTGCCAGCAGCGTCTACAGGGCGTACTCTGGAAACACCATATATTTT. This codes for CASSVYRAYSGNTIYF.

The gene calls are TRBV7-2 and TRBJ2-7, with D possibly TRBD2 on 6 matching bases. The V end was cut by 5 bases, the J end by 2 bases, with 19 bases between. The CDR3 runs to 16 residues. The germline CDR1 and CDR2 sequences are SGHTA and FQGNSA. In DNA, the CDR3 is TGTGCCAGCAGCGCGTTATCGAGCGGGCCAACCTACGAGCAGTACTTC. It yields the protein CASSALSSGPTYEQYF.

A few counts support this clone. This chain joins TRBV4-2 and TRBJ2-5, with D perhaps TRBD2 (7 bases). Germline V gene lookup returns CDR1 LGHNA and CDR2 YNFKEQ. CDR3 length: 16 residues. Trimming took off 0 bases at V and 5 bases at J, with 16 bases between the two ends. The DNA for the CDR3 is TGTGCCAGCAGCCAAGATGGGGGGGCCCGGGGGGAGACCCAGTACTTC. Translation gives CASSQDGGARGETQYF.

The CDR3 DNA reads as TGTGCCACTGGCTCAGAGGGAGCCAGCAAAAACATTCAGTACTTC. The encoded protein is CATGSEGASKNIQYF. V usage is TRBV13 and J usage is TRBJ2-4; possibly TRBD2 for D (5 bases). The germline V gene has CDR1 PRHDT and CDR2 FYEKMQ (reference sequence). Trimming took 10 bases from V and 3 from J, leaving 19 bases between them. The CDR3 is 15 amino acids.

The CDR3: CASRPRWANTGELFF. For the CDR3, the DNA is TGTGCCAGCAGACCCCGGTGGGCTAACACCGGGGAGCTGTTTTTT. The gene calls are TRBV27 and TRBJ2-2; no clear D gene. The ends were cut back, 6 bases at V and 2 bases at J, with 13 bases in the middle. The germline V gene has CDR1 MNHEY and CDR2 SMNVEV (reference sequence). The CDR3 consists of 15 residues.

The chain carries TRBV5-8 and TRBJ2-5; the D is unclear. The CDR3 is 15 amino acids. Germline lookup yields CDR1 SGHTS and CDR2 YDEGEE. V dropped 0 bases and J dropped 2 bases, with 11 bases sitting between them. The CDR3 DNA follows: TGTGCCAGCAGCTTGGGTAAGAGTACTCAAGAGACCCAGTACTTC. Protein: CASSLGKSTQETQYF.